Reported below is one T cell receptor (beta chain). The record originates from a study of blood T cells in healthy people across ages. Germline V gene sequence: CDR1 MGHRA, CDR2 YSYEKL. The V gene end was trimmed by 0 bases and the J gene end by 6 bases; junction bases not matched to a gene: 9. The CDR3 length is 18 residues. Combining a sample-barcoded 5' primer with a J-beta primer mix, a second PCR ran for 7 to 11 cycles. TCRdb re-called the 5' RACE reads with MiXCR, one entry per CDR3 protein. The table includes 600,000 to 850,000 distinct CDR3 sequences, 43% detected once. The rearrangement links TRBV4-1 to TRBJ2-3; the match to TRBD2 covers 13 bases. This clonotype was sampled from a woman aged 55-69 years in good health. Sequencing was done on a sample of blood. This chain's CDR3 is CASSQDAGLAGRADTQYF. CDR3 DNA sequence: TGCGCCAGCAGCCAAGATGCGGGACTAGCGGGGAGGGCGGATACGCAGTATTTT.